These 32 T cell receptor beta chains came from one sample sequenced in a study of blood T cell repertoires in COVID-19. TCRdb's table, derived via immunoSEQ multiplex PCR, lists solely in-frame clones and lacks some. Of roughly 70,000 clones in the sample, 80% to 85% are singletons; the top ten hold about 5%. Material for sequencing was peripheral blood. These receptors all come from a woman aged 55-75 years with acute or convalescent COVID-19.

The CDR3 sequence: CASSLWTNGNQPQHF. In DNA, the CDR3 is TGTGCCAGCAGCTTATGGACTAATGGCAATCAGCCCCAGCATTTT. The chain is built from TRBV7-2 and TRBJ1-5; D is ambiguous. This CDR3 comprises 15 residues. Per the germline V gene, CDR1 is SGHTA and CDR2 is FQGNSA. V lost 2 bases, J lost 2 bases, and 10 bases lay in between.

This chain uses TRBV6-5 with TRBJ1-2; tentatively, D is TRBD1 (6 bases). CDR1 and CDR2 from the germline V gene are MNHEY and SVGAGI. V was cut by 6 bases and J by 8 bases, with 19 bases left in between. CDR3 length: 14 amino acids. CDR3 DNA sequence: TGTGCCAGCAGCCTAGGCGGTGGGACAAGCGGCTACACCTTC. Encoded protein: CASSLGGGTSGYTF.

This chain uses TRBV5-1 with TRBJ1-3; D possibly corresponds to TRBD1 (6 bases). The CDR3 has 15 amino acids. Trimming took 0 bases from V and 0 from J, leaving 7 bases between them. The germline V gene encodes CDR1 SGHRS and CDR2 YFSETQ. CDR3 residues: CASSLGTASGNTIYF. For the CDR3, the DNA is TGCGCCAGCAGCTTGGGGACAGCCTCTGGAAACACCATATATTTT.

The CDR3 loop is CSARGHNEQFF. For the CDR3, the DNA is TGCAGTGCTAGGGGGCACAATGAGCAGTTCTTC. The V call is TRBV20-1, the J call TRBJ2-1, with D possibly being TRBD1 (5 bases). Germline V lookup: CDR1 DFQATT, CDR2 SNEGSKA (reference sequence). Deletions cut 3 bases from V and 5 bases from J, with 5 bases between. This CDR3 is 11 amino acids long.

The CDR3 spells CASSESNRDNSPLHF. The DNA for the CDR3 is TGCGCCAGCAGTGAGTCGAACAGGGATAATTCACCCCTCCACTTT. The chain joins TRBV10-1 to TRBJ1-6; TRBD1 might be the D (6 bases). Trimming shortened V by 0 bases and J by 5 bases, and 8 bases separated the two germline ends. CDR3 size: 15 residues. Germline CDR1 is WNHNN and CDR2 is SYGVQD (reference sequence).

The V and J genes are TRBV9 and TRBJ2-7, with 7 positions matching TRBD1. The J segment lost 0 bases and the V segment lost 1 base, leaving 7 bases of the junction unmatched. This CDR3 is built from 16 residues. The germline V gene encodes CDR1 SGDLS and CDR2 YYNGEE. The CDR3 sequence: CASSVYGSGGSYEQYF. The CDR3 DNA follows: TGTGCCAGCAGCGTATACGGATCAGGGGGCTCCTACGAGCAGTACTTC.

The CDR3 loop reads CASSGTGVDKNIQYF. In nucleotides, the CDR3 is TGTGCCAGCAGCGGGACGGGGGTGGACAAAAACATTCAGTACTTC. The V and J genes are TRBV7-9 and TRBJ2-4, with a possible D match to TRBD2 (6 bases). The CDR3 is made up of 15 amino acids. CDR1 is SEHNR, CDR2 FQNEAQ, per germline (reference sequence). The V gene lost 5 bases and the J gene lost 3 bases, with 14 bases spanning the gap.

DNA for the CDR3: TGTGCCAGCAGTTACCAGGGGGCAAACGAGCAGTACTTC. Translation: CASSYQGANEQYF. The gene calls are TRBV6-5 and TRBJ2-7, with 8 positions matching TRBD1. The J segment lost 5 bases and the V segment lost 2 bases, leaving 2 bases of the junction unmatched. Germline V gives CDR1 MNHEY, CDR2 SVGAGI. This CDR3 has 13 residues.

The CDR3 protein is CASSVGGVAGGFGETQYF. The DNA of the CDR3 is TGTGCCAGCAGCGTAGGTGGCGTAGCGGGGGGTTTTGGGGAGACCCAGTACTTC. The gene calls are TRBV9 and TRBJ2-5; 10 positions agree with TRBD2. This CDR3 contains 18 residues. Trimming at V came to 0 bases and at J to 5 bases, leaving 13 bases not matched to a gene. CDR1 is SGDLS, CDR2 YYNGEE, per germline.

The CDR3 DNA is TGCGCCAGCAGCTTCGACAGTAACTATGGCTACACCTTC. This codes for CASSFDSNYGYTF. The chain links TRBV5-1 to TRBJ1-2; D is possibly TRBD1 (5 bases). Looked up from germline, CDR1 is SGHRS and CDR2 is YFSETQ. Deletions cut 2 bases from V and 1 base from J, with 6 bases between. The CDR3 is 13 amino acids.

V usage is TRBV5-6 and J usage is TRBJ2-3; D is possibly TRBD2 (6 bases). Trimming removed 0 bases at V and 7 bases at J, with 9 bases between. The CDR3 sequence is 13 residues long. Per germline, CDR1 SGHDT and CDR2 YYEEEE. The CDR3 sequence is CASSLEEGNTQYF. CDR3 DNA sequence: TGTGCCAGCAGCTTGGAGGAGGGAAATACGCAGTATTTT.

V and J are TRBV24-1 and TRBJ2-7, with D possibly TRBD1 on 6 matching bases. Per germline, CDR1 KGHDR and CDR2 SFDVKD. Trimming took off 2 bases at V and 6 bases at J, with 13 bases between the two ends. The CDR3 has 14 residues. The CDR3 protein is CATSDYARGFEQYF. The CDR3, as DNA: TGTGCCACCAGTGATTATGCTAGGGGGTTCGAGCAGTACTTC.

The chain uses TRBV19 and TRBJ1-2; D unclear. Germline V CDR1 and CDR2: LNHDA, SQIVND (reference sequence). The V and J ends lost 3 bases and 8 bases respectively, with 10 bases between them. This CDR3 spans 12 amino acids. As DNA, the CDR3 is TGTGCCAGTAGTATCGGGGTGGGCGGCTACACCTTC. Amino acid sequence: CASSIGVGGYTF.

V usage is TRBV19 and J usage is TRBJ1-1; no clear D. From germline, CDR1 is LNHDA and CDR2 SQIVND (reference sequence). The CDR3 totals 13 residues. Deletions cut 3 bases from V and 1 base from J, with 6 bases between. CDR3 in amino acids: CASSINGNTEAFF. CDR3 coding DNA: TGTGCCAGTAGTATTAACGGGAACACTGAAGCTTTCTTT.

This rearrangement joins TRBV2 to TRBJ1-4, with D perhaps TRBD1 (5 bases). The CDR3 loop spans 13 amino acids. Trimming left V 9 bases short and J 9 bases short, with 17 bases between. Germline loops: CDR1 SNHLY, CDR2 FYNNEI. CDR3 residues: CASTDTNLKKLFF. The CDR3 DNA reads TGTGCCAGTACGGACACTAACTTGAAAAAACTGTTTTTT.

This clone has a single count. This rearrangement joins TRBV19 to TRBJ1-4; a weak D match, TRBD1 (6 bases). The CDR3 extends over 16 amino acids. Germline CDR1 is LNHDA and CDR2 is SQIVND (reference sequence). V lost 4 bases to trimming and J lost 0 bases, with 12 bases between them. The CDR3 sequence is CASSTPRTATNEKLFF. CDR3 nucleotides: TGTGCCAGTAGTACCCCCCGGACAGCAACTAATGAAAAACTGTTTTTT.

V gene TRBV2 combines with J gene TRBJ1-2, with D unclear. CDR3 length: 13 residues. V was pared by 6 bases and J by 0 bases, with 8 bases between. From germline, CDR1 is SNHLY and CDR2 FYNNEI. The CDR3 coding sequence is TGTGCCAGCAGCCCGCAGGCTAACTATGGCTACACCTTC. Its translation: CASSPQANYGYTF.

This chain joins TRBV7-7 and TRBJ2-5; D is possibly TRBD2 (5 bases). V was trimmed by 5 bases and J by 5 bases, leaving 12 bases between them. The CDR3 extends over 13 amino acids. CDR1 is SSHAT and CDR2 is FNYEAQ in the germline V gene (reference sequence). DNA of the CDR3: TGTGCCAGCAGCGCCTCCGGGGTGGAGACCCAGTACTTC. It translates to CASSASGVETQYF.

Details on this clone: Different DNA sequences within this sample yield the same CDR3. The chain employs TRBV19 and TRBJ2-7; D gene uncertain. This CDR3 has 11 residues. Trimming took 4 bases from V and 3 from J, leaving 4 bases between them. Germline CDR1 LNHDA, CDR2 SQIVND (reference sequence). The CDR3 region is CASSTGYEQYF. CDR3 bases: TGTGCCAGTAGTACGGGCTACGAGCAGTACTTC.

J is TRBJ1-2 and V is TRBV2, with a tentative D call TRBD1 (5 bases). The ends were cut back, 0 bases at V and 6 bases at J, with 14 bases in the middle. There are 15 residues in the CDR3. Germline-derived CDR1 and CDR2 are SNHLY and FYNNEI. The CDR3 DNA sequence: TGTGCCAGCAGTGAAGCGGGTGCAGGGAAGGATGGCTACACCTTC. Amino acids: CASSEAGAGKDGYTF. Full variable domain (outside the CDR3, taken from reference TRBV2 and TRBJ1-2): EPEVTQTPSHQVTQMGQEVILRCVPISNHLYFYWYRQILGQKVEFLVSFYNNEISEKSEIFDDQFSVERPDGSNFTLKIRSTKLEDSAMYFCASSEAGAGKDGYTFGSGTRLTVV.

The chain carries TRBV3-1 (or the pseudogene TRBV3-2) and TRBJ2-5; 16 nucleotides line up with TRBD2. Trimming removed 4 bases from V and 2 bases from J; junction bases left unmatched: 4. The CDR3 totals 17 residues. The germline gives CDR1 LGHDT, CDR2 YNNKEL (reference sequence). DNA of the CDR3: TGTGCCAGCAGCCCCGGGACTAGCGGGGGGGCGCAAGAGACCCAGTACTTC. As protein: CASSPGTSGGAQETQYF.

The chain uses TRBV19 and TRBJ2-1, with 10 bases lining up with TRBD1. The CDR3 is made up of 15 amino acids. V was pared by 5 bases and J by 5 bases, with 6 bases of the junction left unmatched. Per germline, CDR1 LNHDA and CDR2 SQIVND (reference sequence). As DNA, the CDR3 is TGTGCCAGTAGTTGGGACAGGGGTCCTAACAATGAGCAGTTCTTC. This translates into CASSWDRGPNNEQFF.

The chain combines TRBV24-1 with TRBJ2-3; D remains ambiguous. This CDR3 is 16 amino acids long. The germline gives CDR1 KGHDR, CDR2 SFDVKD. The V end lost 0 bases, the J end lost 0 bases, and 9 bases lay between the germline ends. The CDR3, as DNA: TGTGCCACCAGTGATTTGTCGGTAGTGAGCACAGATACGCAGTATTTT. It specifies CATSDLSVVSTDTQYF.

This clone was seen only once. The V call is TRBV6-5, the J call TRBJ1-1; 9 bases are shared with TRBD1. CDR3 size: 14 residues. After removal of 5 bases from V and 0 bases from J, the junction contained 1 base not matched to a gene. Germline values: CDR1 MNHEY, CDR2 SVGAGI. The CDR3 here is CASSRDRVNTEAFF. CDR3 nucleotide sequence: TGTGCCAGCAGTCGGGACAGGGTGAACACTGAAGCTTTCTTT.

The chain recombines TRBV6-5 with TRBJ1-1, with a weak D call TRBD1 (5 bases). This CDR3 has 15 residues. Germline values: CDR1 MNHEY, CDR2 SVGAGI. Trimming took off 8 bases at V and 0 bases at J, with 16 bases between the two ends. Written as DNA, the CDR3 is TGTGCCAGCCGCCCCGAACGACAGATGAACACTGAAGCTTTCTTT. Protein product: CASRPERQMNTEAFF.

This rearrangement joins TRBV6-5 to TRBJ1-2; D is unresolved. This CDR3 is 13 amino acids long. CDR1 and CDR2 (germline): MNHEY, SVGAGI. V was clipped by 5 bases and J by 6 bases, with 13 bases between them. Here the CDR3 DNA reads TGTGCCAGCAGTCAGCAGAGGAGGGATGGCTACACCTTC. This encodes CASSQQRRDGYTF.

The V and J genes are TRBV19 and TRBJ1-5, with D tentatively TRBD1 (5 bases). The CDR3 covers 14 residues. Per the germline V gene, CDR1 is LNHDA and CDR2 is SQIVND (reference sequence). Trimming shortened V by 2 bases and J by 4 bases, and 9 bases separated the two germline ends. For the CDR3, the DNA is TGTGCCAGTAGTATAATCACAGGAAATCAGCCCCAGCATTTT. Translation: CASSIITGNQPQHF.

This clone has just a few counts. The chain has TRBV19 and TRBJ1-5; 11 nucleotides line up with TRBD1. J was trimmed by 5 bases and V by 10 bases; bases with no gene match: 7. The CDR3 loop spans 14 amino acids. CDR1 is LNHDA and CDR2 is SQIVND in the germline V gene (reference sequence). The CDR3 DNA sequence: TGTGCCACCACCGGGACAGGGGGAGATCAGCCCCAGCATTTT. It is translated as CATTGTGGDQPQHF.

J is TRBJ1-1 and V is TRBV7-8; D is ambiguous. Trimming stripped 5 bases from V and 3 bases from J, with 13 bases between. Germline CDR1 SGHVS, CDR2 FQNEAQ. This CDR3 is 14 amino acids long. DNA for the CDR3: TGTGCCAGCAGCGTAGAGAGAAGAGACACTGAAGCTTTCTTT. This gives the protein CASSVERRDTEAFF.

There are a few counts of this clone. This chain links TRBV5-1 with TRBJ1-1, with a tentative D call TRBD1 (5 bases). Germline V gene lookup returns CDR1 SGHRS and CDR2 YFSETQ. The CDR3 runs 12 residues. Trimming took 6 bases from V and 4 from J, leaving 10 bases between them. The CDR3 protein is CASTSGGTEAFF. CDR3 DNA sequence: TGCGCCAGCACCTCCGGGGGCACTGAAGCTTTCTTT. The variable domain in full, completed from reference TRBV5-1 and TRBJ1-1, reads KAGVTQTPRYLIKTRGQQVTLSCSPISGHRSVSWYQQTPGQGLQFLFEYFSETQRNKGNFPGRFSGRQFSNSRSEMNVSTLELGDSALYLCASTSGGTEAFFGQGTRLTVV.

V and J are TRBV5-4 and TRBJ2-1; TRBD2 matches 10 bases. The CDR3 extends over 16 amino acids. V was clipped by 4 bases and J by 10 bases; unmatched bases: 14. Germline CDR1 SGHNT, CDR2 YYREEE (reference sequence). The CDR3 here is CASSQNLGGLAVEQFF. CDR3 DNA: TGTGCCAGCAGCCAAAACCTCGGAGGACTAGCGGTAGAGCAGTTCTTC.

J is TRBJ1-2 and V is TRBV2; D remains unclear. Germline V CDR1 and CDR2: SNHLY, FYNNEI. The CDR3 loop spans 13 amino acids. Trimming left V 5 bases short and J 5 bases short, with 12 bases between. The CDR3 region is CASSLSDRYGYTF. As DNA, the CDR3 is TGTGCCAGCAGTCTAAGCGACCGGTATGGCTACACCTTC.